The source of this T cell receptor beta chain is a study of T cell responses to AZD1222 COVID-19 vaccine. Using immunoSEQ multiplex PCR, the repertoire was profiled, and TCRdb retains in-frame clones only, with some absent. The repertoire holds about 150,000 clones, roughly nine tenths seen once, with about 20% in the top ten. General study results and limits: Seropositive at baseline were only a handful of AZD1222 recipients. Scientists sampled the repertoires only once the peak T cell response had passed.

A remark on this clone: Antigen: not known.

This CDR3 spans 16 amino acids. Germline V gene sequence: CDR1 KGHDR, CDR2 SFDVKD. The ends were cut back, 4 bases at V and 2 bases at J, with 15 bases in the middle. Material: peripheral blood, obtained on day 0 of AZD1222 vaccination. The gene calls are TRBV24-1 and TRBJ2-3; D not resolved. This clonotype was sampled from an adult in good health. CDR3 nucleotides: TGTGCCACCAGTGACTCCCCCTCAGAGGTCACAGATACGCAGTATTTT. This encodes CATSDSPSEVTDTQYF.